This TCR beta chain stems from a study of T-cell reconstitution after alpha-beta-depleted transplantation in children. This clonotype was observed many times. The TCRbeta library was prepared with unique molecular identifiers. TCRdb fed the PCR reads into MiXCR, producing one record per CDR3 protein. In the table there are about 110,000 distinct CDR3 sequences, 10% of which are singletons. The specimen comprised PBMCs from the stem cell graft donor, sampled from the stem cell graft. This receptor was obtained from a human donor who donated a stem cell graft to a child with acute lymphoblastic leukemia.

The CDR3 nucleotides read TGCAGTGCTAGAGATGGCAGCGGGAGGGCCCTTGAGCAGTTCTTC. Its protein product is CSARDGSGRALEQFF. The chain is built from TRBV20-1 and TRBJ2-1, with 10 bases that match TRBD2. After removal of 0 bases from V and 9 bases from J, the junction contained 8 bases not matched to a gene. The CDR3 is 15 amino acids. Germline CDR1 is DFQATT and CDR2 is SNEGSKA (reference sequence).